A single count supports the clone carrying this TCR beta chain. Its antigen is unidentified. This sample includes further DNA sequences coding for the same CDR3. Germline-derived CDR1 and CDR2 are SGHTA and FQGNSA. V lost 0 bases to trimming and J lost 1 base, with 10 bases between them. CDR3 length equals 15 residues. The data were taken from a study of cytomegalovirus exposure and HLA in healthy donors. Study conclusions and caveats: Accurate predictions that matched the HLA-A and HLA-B alleles of most subjects were reportedly made from TCR beta sequences. Serostatus for CMV was the only available immune exposure information. It was shown in a later analysis that HLA-associated TCR beta chains were more clonally expanded than other, equally common chains.

The PCR ran on 60 Vbeta and 13 Jbeta primers. The table came from immunoSEQ multiplex PCR; TCRdb's copy has only in-frame clones and leaves some out. The sample lists about 220,000 clones, roughly 88% seen once, with about 0.77% in the top ten. The chain joins TRBV7-2 to TRBJ2-7; D is perhaps TRBD1 (6 bases). The clonotype was recovered from a boy aged 2-15 years in good health and CMV-seronegative. Specimen: PBMCs. The CDR3 reads CASSLATGSSYEQYF. Written as DNA, the CDR3 is TGTGCCAGCAGCTTAGCAACAGGGTCGTCCTACGAGCAGTACTTC.